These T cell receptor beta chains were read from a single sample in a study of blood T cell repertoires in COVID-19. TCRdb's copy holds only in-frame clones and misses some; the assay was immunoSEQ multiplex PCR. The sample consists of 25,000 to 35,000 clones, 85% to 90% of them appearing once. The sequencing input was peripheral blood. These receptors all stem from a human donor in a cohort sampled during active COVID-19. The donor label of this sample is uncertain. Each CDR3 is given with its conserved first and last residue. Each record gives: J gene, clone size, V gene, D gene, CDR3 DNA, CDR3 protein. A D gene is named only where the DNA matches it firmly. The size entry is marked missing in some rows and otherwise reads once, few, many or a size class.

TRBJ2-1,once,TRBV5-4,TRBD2,TGTGCCAGCAGCTTGGGAGGACTAGCGGGAGGCATCTACAATGAGCAGTTCTTC,CASSLGGLAGGIYNEQFF
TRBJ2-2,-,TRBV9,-,TGTGCCAGCAGCGTAGCTCTGCGTACCGCCGGGGAGCTGTTTTTT,CASSVALRTAGELFF
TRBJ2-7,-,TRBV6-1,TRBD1,TGTGCCAGCAGTGAAGGAGGGACAGCTAACTACGAGCAGTACTTC,CASSEGGTANYEQYF
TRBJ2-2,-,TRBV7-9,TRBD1,TGTGCCAGCAGCCCACAGGACAGGCCTAACACCGGGGAGCTGTTTTTT,CASSPQDRPNTGELFF
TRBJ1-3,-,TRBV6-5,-,TGTGCCAGCAGTCAAACAGTGAGCTCTGGAAACACCATATATTTT,CASSQTVSSGNTIYF
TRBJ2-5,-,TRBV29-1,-,TGCAGCGTTGATAAGGGGAACCAAGAGACCCAGTACTTC,CSVDKGNQETQYF
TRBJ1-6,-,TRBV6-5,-,TGTGCCAGCAGTTACCGAATGAAGACAGGTCTTTCACCCCTCCACTTT,CASSYRMKTGLSPLHF
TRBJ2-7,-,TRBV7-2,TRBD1,TGTGCCAGCAGCATCCGGGACAGGGGGCATGAGCAGTACTTC,CASSIRDRGHEQYF
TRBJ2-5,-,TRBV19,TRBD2,TGTGCCAGTAGTACCACTAGCGGAGCGATGGAGACCCAGTACTTC,CASSTTSGAMETQYF
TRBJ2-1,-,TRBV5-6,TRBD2,TGTGCCAGCAGCTGGGGACTAGCGGGAGTCGGTGAGCAGTTCTTC,CASSWGLAGVGEQFF
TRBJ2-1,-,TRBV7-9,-,TGTGCCAGCAGCCGTCTGACCAGCCGAGGTGAGCAGTTCTTC,CASSRLTSRGEQFF
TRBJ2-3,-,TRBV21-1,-,TGTGCCAGCAGCAAAGGTCTTTGCTACTCCGGCGGGTCTAGCACAGATACGCAGTATTTT,CASSKGLCYSGGSSTDTQYF
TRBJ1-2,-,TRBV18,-,TGTGCCAGCTCACTCGACAGAAAACCTAACTATGGCTACACCTTC,CASSLDRKPNYGYTF
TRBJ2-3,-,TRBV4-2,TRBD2,TGTGCCAGCAGGAGACTAGCGGGAGATACGCAGTATTTT,CASRRLAGDTQYF
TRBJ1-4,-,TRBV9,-,TGTGCCAGCAGCGAGACCCCCGGGGTCGGGGAAAAACTGTTTTTT,CASSETPGVGEKLFF
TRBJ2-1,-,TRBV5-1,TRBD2,TGCGCCAGCAGCTTGGCCCCGGGAGGCAATGAGCAGTTCTTC,CASSLAPGGNEQFF